Each of the 8 T cell receptor beta chains below was sequenced from the same sample in a study of cytomegalovirus exposure and HLA in healthy donors. Measured with immunoSEQ multiplex PCR; TCRdb has only the in-frame clones, and not every one. The table lists about 260,000 clones, 90% of them singletons, with approximately 3.1% in the top ten. The sequenced sample consisted of PBMCs. These receptors all stem from a woman in her 30s in good health and CMV-seronegative.

The chain recombines TRBV7-3 with TRBJ2-3, with 11 positions matching TRBD2. The CDR3 consists of 18 residues. After removal of 3 bases from V and 5 bases from J, the junction contained 13 bases not matched to a gene. Looked up from germline, CDR1 is SGHTA and CDR2 is FQGTGA. This CDR3 is CASSFLGVAGGPGDTQYF. The CDR3 DNA reads as TGTGCCAGCAGCTTCCTCGGGGTAGCGGGAGGGCCCGGAGATACGCAGTATTTT.

This clone was counted a few times. The CDR3 DNA reads as TGTGCCAGTATCGGGGGCGGGTACGAAAAACTGTTTTTT. This sequence encodes CASIGGGYEKLFF. The genes are TRBV19 and TRBJ1-4, with TRBD1 as a possible D gene (6 bases). Per germline, CDR1 LNHDA and CDR2 SQIVND (reference sequence). The CDR3 sequence is 13 residues long. The V gene lost 7 bases and the J gene lost 8 bases, with 14 bases spanning the gap.

This chain links TRBV25-1 with TRBJ2-1, with unresolved D. The CDR3 is made up of 14 amino acids. Germline V lookup: CDR1 MGHDK, CDR2 SYGVNS. Trimming pared 3 bases from V and 0 bases from J, leaving 6 bases between. This CDR3 is CASSEPNSYNEQFF. The CDR3 coding sequence is TGTGCCAGCAGTGAGCCGAACTCCTACAATGAGCAGTTCTTC. The entire variable domain, with the rest obtained from reference TRBV25-1 and TRBJ2-1, is as follows: EADIYQTPRYLVIGTGKKITLECSQTMGHDKMYWYQQDPGMELHLIHYSYGVNSTEKGDLSSESTVSRIRTEHFPLTLESARPSHTSQYLCASSEPNSYNEQFFGPGTRLTVL.

This clone was observed a few times. The chain has TRBV28 and TRBJ1-2, with no clear D. Trimming shortened V by 6 bases and J by 2 bases, and 19 bases separated the two germline ends. CDR1 is MDHEN and CDR2 is SYDVKM in the germline V gene. The CDR3 contains 16 residues. CDR3 sequence reads: CASRPPDQTPNYGYTF. The CDR3 DNA reads TGTGCCAGCAGACCCCCAGATCAGACTCCCAACTATGGCTACACCTTC.

V is TRBV28 and J is TRBJ1-1; D not certain. The CDR3 has 17 amino acids. The V end lost 4 bases, the J end lost 3 bases, and 21 bases lay between the germline ends. The germline gives CDR1 MDHEN, CDR2 SYDVKM. This CDR3 is CASSSLAVSLLDTEAFF. Here the CDR3 DNA reads TGTGCCAGCAGTTCCCTGGCTGTATCCTTGTTGGACACTGAAGCTTTCTTT.

CDR3 in DNA: TGTGCCAGCAGCGTAGAGGGGTTTACACATGCCTACGAGCAGTACTTC. This gives the protein CASSVEGFTHAYEQYF. This rearrangement joins TRBV9 to TRBJ2-7, with D possibly matching TRBD1 (5 bases). The V gene lost 0 bases and the J gene lost 2 bases, with 15 bases spanning the gap. From germline, CDR1 is SGDLS and CDR2 YYNGEE. The CDR3 extends over 16 amino acids.

The V gene is TRBV7-9, the J gene TRBJ2-2; D unresolved. The ends were cut back, 1 base at V and 10 bases at J, with 16 bases in the middle. This CDR3 has 15 residues. Germline values: CDR1 SEHNR, CDR2 FQNEAQ (reference sequence). CDR3 bases: TGTGCCAGCAGCTTAGTGGCAGCTCCTATAGAGGAGCTGTTTTTT. It is translated as CASSLVAAPIEELFF.

This clone appeared a few times. The chain's CDR3 is CASSLGTAGYNEQFF. CDR3 nucleotide sequence: TGCGCCAGCAGCTTAGGGACAGCCGGCTACAATGAGCAGTTCTTC. V is TRBV5-1 and J is TRBJ2-1; 7 bases map to TRBD1. In germline, CDR1 is SGHRS, CDR2 YFSETQ. Trimming took 2 bases from V and 3 from J; bases not matched to a gene: 5. CDR3 length equals 15 residues.